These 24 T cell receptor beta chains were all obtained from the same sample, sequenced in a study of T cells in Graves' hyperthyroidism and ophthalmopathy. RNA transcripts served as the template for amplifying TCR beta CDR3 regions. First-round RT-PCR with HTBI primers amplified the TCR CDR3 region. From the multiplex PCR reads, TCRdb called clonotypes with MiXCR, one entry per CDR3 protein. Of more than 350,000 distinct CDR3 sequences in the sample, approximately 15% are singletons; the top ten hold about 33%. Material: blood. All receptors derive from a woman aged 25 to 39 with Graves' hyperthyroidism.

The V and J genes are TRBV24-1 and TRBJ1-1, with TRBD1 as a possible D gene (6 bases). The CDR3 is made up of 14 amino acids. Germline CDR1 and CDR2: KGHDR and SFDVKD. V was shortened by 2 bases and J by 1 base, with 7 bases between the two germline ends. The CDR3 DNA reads TGTGCCACCAGTGATTCCAGGGGGAACACTGAAGCTTTCTTT. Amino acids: CATSDSRGNTEAFF.

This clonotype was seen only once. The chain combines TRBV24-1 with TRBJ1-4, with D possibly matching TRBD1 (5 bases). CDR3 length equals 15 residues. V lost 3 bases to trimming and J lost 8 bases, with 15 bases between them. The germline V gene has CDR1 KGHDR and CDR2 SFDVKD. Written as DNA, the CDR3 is TGTGCCACCAGTGATGCCGGGGGGGTAGGAGAAAAACTGTTTTTT. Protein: CATSDAGGVGEKLFF.

This chain's CDR3 is CSADDRDLTYEQYF. The CDR3, as DNA: TGCAGTGCCGATGATAGGGACTTAACCTACGAGCAGTACTTC. The chain couples TRBV20-1 to TRBJ2-7; D is perhaps TRBD2 (6 bases). Trimming shortened V by 6 bases and J by 2 bases, and 17 bases separated the two germline ends. CDR3 length equals 14 residues. CDR1 and CDR2 from the germline V gene are DFQATT and SNEGSKA (reference sequence).

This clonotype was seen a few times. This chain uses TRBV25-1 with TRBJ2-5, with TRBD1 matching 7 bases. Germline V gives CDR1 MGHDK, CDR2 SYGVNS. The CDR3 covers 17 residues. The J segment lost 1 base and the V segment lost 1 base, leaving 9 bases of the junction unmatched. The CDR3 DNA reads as TGTGCCAGCAGTGAATGGGGTACACAGGGGACCCAAGAGACCCAGTACTTC. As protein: CASSEWGTQGTQETQYF.

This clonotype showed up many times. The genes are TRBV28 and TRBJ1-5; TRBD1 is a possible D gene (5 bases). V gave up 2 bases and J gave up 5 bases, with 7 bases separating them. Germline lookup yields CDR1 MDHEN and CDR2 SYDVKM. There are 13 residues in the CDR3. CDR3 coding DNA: TGTGCCAGCAGTTTAGACAGCCATCAGCCCCAGCATTTT. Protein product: CASSLDSHQPQHF. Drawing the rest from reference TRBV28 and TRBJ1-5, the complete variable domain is DVKVTQSSRYLVKRTGEKVFLECVQDMDHENMFWYRQDPGLGLRLIYFSYDVKMKEKGDIPEGYSVSREKKERFSLILESASTNQTSMYLCASSLDSHQPQHFGDGTRLSIL.

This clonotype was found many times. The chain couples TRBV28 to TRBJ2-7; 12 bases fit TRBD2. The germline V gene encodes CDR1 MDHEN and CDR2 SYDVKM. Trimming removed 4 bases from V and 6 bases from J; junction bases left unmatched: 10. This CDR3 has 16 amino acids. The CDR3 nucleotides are TGTGCCAGCAGTTCAATCTGGACTAGCGGGAACTTCGAGCAGTACTTC. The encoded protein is CASSSIWTSGNFEQYF. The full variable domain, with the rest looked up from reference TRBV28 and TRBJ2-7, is DVKVTQSSRYLVKRTGEKVFLECVQDMDHENMFWYRQDPGLGLRLIYFSYDVKMKEKGDIPEGYSVSREKKERFSLILESASTNQTSMYLCASSSIWTSGNFEQYFGPGTRLTVT.

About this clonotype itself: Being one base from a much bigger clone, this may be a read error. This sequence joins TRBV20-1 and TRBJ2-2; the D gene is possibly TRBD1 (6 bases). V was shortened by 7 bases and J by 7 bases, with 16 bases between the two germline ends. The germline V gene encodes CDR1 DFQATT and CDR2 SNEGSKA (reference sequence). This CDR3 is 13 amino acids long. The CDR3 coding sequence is TGCAGTGTCAAGGGGGTAGGCATCGGGGAGCTGTTTTTT. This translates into CSVKGVGIGELFF.

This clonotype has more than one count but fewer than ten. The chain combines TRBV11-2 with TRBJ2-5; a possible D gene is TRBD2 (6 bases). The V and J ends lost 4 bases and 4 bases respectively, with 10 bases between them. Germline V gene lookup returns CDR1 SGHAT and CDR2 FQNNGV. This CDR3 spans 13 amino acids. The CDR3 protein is CASSSGLLETQYF. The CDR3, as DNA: TGTGCCAGCAGCTCGGGACTCCTAGAGACCCAGTACTTC.

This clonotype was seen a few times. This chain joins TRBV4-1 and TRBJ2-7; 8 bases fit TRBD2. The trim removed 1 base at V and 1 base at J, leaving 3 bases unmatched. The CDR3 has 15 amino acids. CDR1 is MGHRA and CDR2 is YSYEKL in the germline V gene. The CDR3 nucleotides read TGCGCCAGCAGCCAAGTGCTAGCGGGTTCCTACGAGCAGTACTTC. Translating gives CASSQVLAGSYEQYF.

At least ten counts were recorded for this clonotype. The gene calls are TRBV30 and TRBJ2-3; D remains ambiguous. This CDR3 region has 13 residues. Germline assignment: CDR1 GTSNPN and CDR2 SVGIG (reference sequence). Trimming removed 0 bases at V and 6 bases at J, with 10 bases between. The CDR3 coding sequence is TGTGCCTGGAGTGTGTTTCGGTCCGATACGCAGTATTTT. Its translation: CAWSVFRSDTQYF.

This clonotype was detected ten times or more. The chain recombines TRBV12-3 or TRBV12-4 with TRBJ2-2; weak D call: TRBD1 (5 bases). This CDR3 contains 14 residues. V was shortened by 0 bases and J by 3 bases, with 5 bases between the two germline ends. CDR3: CASSLATDTGELFF. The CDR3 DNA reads TGTGCCAGCAGTTTAGCGACAGACACCGGGGAGCTGTTTTTT.

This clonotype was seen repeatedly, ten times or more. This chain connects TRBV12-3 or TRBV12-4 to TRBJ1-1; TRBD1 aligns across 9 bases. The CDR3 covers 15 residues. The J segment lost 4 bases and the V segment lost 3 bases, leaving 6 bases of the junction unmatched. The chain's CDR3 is CASSFYRQGGTEAFF. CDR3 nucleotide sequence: TGTGCCAGCAGTTTTTATAGACAGGGGGGCACTGAAGCTTTCTTT.

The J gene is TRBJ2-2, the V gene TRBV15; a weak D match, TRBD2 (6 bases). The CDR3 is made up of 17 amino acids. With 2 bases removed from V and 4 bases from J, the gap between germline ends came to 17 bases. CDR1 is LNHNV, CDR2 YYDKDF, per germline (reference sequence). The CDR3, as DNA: TGTGCCACCAGCAGACAGATAGGGAGCGGGTCCACCGGGGAGCTGTTTTTT. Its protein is CATSRQIGSGSTGELFF.

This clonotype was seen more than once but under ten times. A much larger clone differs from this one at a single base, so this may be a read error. The CDR3 here is CASSLLLRDNEQFF. The CDR3 bases are TGTGCCAGCAGTTTATTGCTTAGAGACAATGAGCAGTTCTTC. The chain combines TRBV28 with TRBJ2-1; D remains ambiguous. CDR3 size: 14 residues. Germline CDR1 and CDR2: MDHEN and SYDVKM. V was cut by 1 base and J by 5 bases, with 9 bases left in between.

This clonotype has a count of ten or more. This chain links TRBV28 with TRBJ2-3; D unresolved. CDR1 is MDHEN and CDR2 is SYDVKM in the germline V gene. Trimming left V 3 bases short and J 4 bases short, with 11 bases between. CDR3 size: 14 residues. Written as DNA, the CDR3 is TGTGCCAGCAGTTTCCGACCACGCGCAGATACGCAGTATTTT. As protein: CASSFRPRADTQYF.

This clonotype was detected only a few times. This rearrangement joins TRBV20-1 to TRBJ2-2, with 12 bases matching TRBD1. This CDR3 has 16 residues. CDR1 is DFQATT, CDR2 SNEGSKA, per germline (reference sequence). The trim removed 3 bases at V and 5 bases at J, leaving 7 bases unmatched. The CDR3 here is CSARAGTGGDTGELFF. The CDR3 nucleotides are TGCAGTGCTAGGGCCGGGACAGGGGGCGATACCGGGGAGCTGTTTTTT.

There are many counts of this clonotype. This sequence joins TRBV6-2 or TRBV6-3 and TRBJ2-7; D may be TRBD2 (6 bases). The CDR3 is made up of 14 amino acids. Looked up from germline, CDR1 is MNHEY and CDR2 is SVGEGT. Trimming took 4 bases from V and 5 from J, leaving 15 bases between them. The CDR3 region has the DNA TGTGCCAGCAGTTCTGGTCGCGGGAAGAACGAGCAGTACTTC. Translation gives CASSSGRGKNEQYF.

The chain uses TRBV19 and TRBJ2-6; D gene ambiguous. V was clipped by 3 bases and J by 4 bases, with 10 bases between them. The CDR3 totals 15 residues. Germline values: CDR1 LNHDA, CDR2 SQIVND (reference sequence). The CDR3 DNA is TGTGCCAGTAGTATTGGGGATACAGGGGCCAACGTCCTGACTTTC. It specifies CASSIGDTGANVLTF.

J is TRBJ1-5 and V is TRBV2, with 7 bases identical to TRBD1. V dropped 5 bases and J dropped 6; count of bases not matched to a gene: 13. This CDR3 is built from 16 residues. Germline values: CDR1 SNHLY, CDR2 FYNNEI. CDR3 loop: CASSPRTGIGSQPQHF. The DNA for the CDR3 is TGTGCCAGCAGTCCACGGACAGGCATCGGCAGTCAGCCCCAGCATTTT.

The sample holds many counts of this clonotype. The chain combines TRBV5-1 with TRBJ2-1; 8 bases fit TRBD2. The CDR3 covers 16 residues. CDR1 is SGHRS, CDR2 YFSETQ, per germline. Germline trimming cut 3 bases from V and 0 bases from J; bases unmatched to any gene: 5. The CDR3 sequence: CASSSRSGSSYNEQFF. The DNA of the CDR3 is TGCGCCAGCAGCTCGAGGAGCGGGAGCTCCTACAATGAGCAGTTCTTC.

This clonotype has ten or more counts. CDR3 sequence (DNA): TGTGCCAGCAGCCAAGAAGCAGGGATCAGTACAAAACTGTTTTTT. This translates into CASSQEAGISTKLFF. The rearrangement uses TRBV3-1 and TRBJ1-4; the D gene is possibly TRBD1 (5 bases). The germline CDR1 and CDR2 sequences are LGHDT and YNNKEL (reference sequence). V shed 0 bases and J shed 10 bases, with 15 bases lying between them. This CDR3 is built from 15 residues.

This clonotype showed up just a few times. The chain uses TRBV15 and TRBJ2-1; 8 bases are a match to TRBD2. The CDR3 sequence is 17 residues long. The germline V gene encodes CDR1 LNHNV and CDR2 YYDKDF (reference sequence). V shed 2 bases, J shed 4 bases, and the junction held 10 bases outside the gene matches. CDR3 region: CATSRTSGSPLYNEQFF. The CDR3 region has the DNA TGTGCCACCAGCAGAACGAGCGGGAGTCCTCTTTACAATGAGCAGTTCTTC.

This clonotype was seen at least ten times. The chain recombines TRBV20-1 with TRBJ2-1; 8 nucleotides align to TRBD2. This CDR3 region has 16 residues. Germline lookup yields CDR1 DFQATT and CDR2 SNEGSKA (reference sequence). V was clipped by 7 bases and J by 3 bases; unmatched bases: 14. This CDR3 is CSGGSASGPRYNEQFF. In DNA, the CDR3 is TGCAGTGGGGGGTCGGCTAGCGGGCCCCGCTACAATGAGCAGTTCTTC.

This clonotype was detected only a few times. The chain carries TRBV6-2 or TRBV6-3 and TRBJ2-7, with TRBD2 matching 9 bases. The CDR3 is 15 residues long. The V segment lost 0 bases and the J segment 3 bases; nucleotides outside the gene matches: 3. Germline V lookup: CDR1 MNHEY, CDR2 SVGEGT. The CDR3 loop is CASSYSATSGYEQYF. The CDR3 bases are TGTGCCAGCAGTTACTCGGCGACTAGCGGCTACGAGCAGTACTTC.